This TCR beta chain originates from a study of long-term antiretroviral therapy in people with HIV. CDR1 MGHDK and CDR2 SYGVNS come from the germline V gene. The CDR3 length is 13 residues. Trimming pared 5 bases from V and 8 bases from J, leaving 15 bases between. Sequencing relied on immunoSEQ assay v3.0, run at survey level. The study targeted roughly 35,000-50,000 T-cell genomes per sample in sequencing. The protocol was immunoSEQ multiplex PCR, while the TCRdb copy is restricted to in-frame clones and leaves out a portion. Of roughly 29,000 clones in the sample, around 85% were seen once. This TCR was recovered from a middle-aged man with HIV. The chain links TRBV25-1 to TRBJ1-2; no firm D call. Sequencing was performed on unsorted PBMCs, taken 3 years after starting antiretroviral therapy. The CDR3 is CASSIVEAGGYTF. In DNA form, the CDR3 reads TGTGCCAGCAGTATTGTCGAGGCGGGGGGCTACACCTTC.